The 8 T cell receptor beta chains reported below all come from one sample, sequenced in a study of cytomegalovirus exposure and HLA in healthy donors. It was with 60 Vbeta and 13 Jbeta primers that the PCR ran. Clones were sequenced by immunoSEQ multiplex PCR, and TCRdb holds only the in-frame ones, with some missing. Of around 190,000 clones listed, 84% are singletons. What was sequenced was PBMCs. These receptors came from a girl aged 2-10 years in good health and CMV-seropositive.

The rearrangement uses TRBV18 and TRBJ1-1; D possibly corresponds to TRBD1 (5 bases). The CDR3 has 15 residues. The V gene's germline CDR1 is KGHSH and CDR2 LQKENI. V was cut by 0 bases and J by 0 bases, with 8 bases left in between. The CDR3 bases are TGTGCCAGCTCACCACCGGGACTCATGAACACTGAAGCTTTCTTT. This encodes CASSPPGLMNTEAFF.

V usage is TRBV2 and J usage is TRBJ2-5; 12 bases match TRBD1. Germline V gene data show CDR1 as SNHLY and CDR2 as FYNNEI. This CDR3 contains 15 residues. Unmatched junction bases numbered 7, after V lost 6 bases and J lost 5 bases. The DNA of the CDR3 is TGTGCCAGCAGGCGCGGGACAGGGGGCGATGAGACCCAGTACTTC. This translates into CASRRGTGGDETQYF.

This clone was observed once. The chain links TRBV6-1 to TRBJ2-7; D is unclear. The V and J ends lost 4 bases and 1 base respectively, with 8 bases between them. The length of the CDR3 is 13 residues. Germline CDR1 and CDR2: MNHNS and SASEGT. The CDR3 region is CASSVERSYEQYF. The CDR3 coding sequence is TGTGCCAGCAGTGTCGAGCGTTCCTACGAGCAGTACTTC.

The genes are TRBV4-2 and TRBJ1-4, with TRBD1 as a possible D gene (6 bases). Germline CDR1 reads LGHNA; CDR2 reads YNFKEQ. The CDR3 has 15 residues. Trimming left V 1 base short and J 5 bases short, with 11 bases between. DNA of the CDR3: TGTGCCAGCAGCCAAGTAAACAGGGTAAATGAAAAACTGTTTTTT. Translation: CASSQVNRVNEKLFF.

This clone was detected a few times. One end of the junction fails to match germline, which may point to a read error. The chain joins TRBV9 to TRBJ1-1; no definite D call. This CDR3 has 13 residues. Germline CDR1 reads SGDLS; CDR2 reads YYNGEE. CDR3: CASSVVENPEAFF. CDR3 bases: TGTGCCAGCAGCGTCGTGGAGAACCCTGAAGCTTTCTTT.

The chain carries TRBV29-1 and TRBJ1-4; TRBD1 agrees at 12 bases. Losses at the gene ends were 4 bases for V and 8 bases for J; bases not matched to a gene: 8. Germline assignment: CDR1 SQVTM and CDR2 ANQGSEA. The CDR3 length is 15 residues. CDR3 region: CSVGGQGASGEKLFF. DNA for the CDR3: TGCAGCGTTGGGGGACAGGGGGCAAGTGGGGAAAAACTGTTTTTT.

This clone has just one count. The gene calls are TRBV27 and TRBJ1-2, with 7 bases lining up with TRBD1. V was clipped by 4 bases and J by 8 bases; unmatched bases: 10. The CDR3 contains 14 residues. Germline CDR1 MNHEY, CDR2 SMNVEV (reference sequence). In DNA form, the CDR3 reads TGTGCCAGCAGTTCGCAGACAGGGCTATACGGCTACACCTTC. Its translation is CASSSQTGLYGYTF.

The V and J genes are TRBV25-1 and TRBJ1-1; D remains ambiguous. The V gene's germline CDR1 is MGHDK and CDR2 SYGVNS. V was clipped by 3 bases and J by 7 bases, with 9 bases between them. This CDR3 is built from 12 residues. The CDR3 DNA is TGTGCCAGCAGTGATTATGACAATGAAGCTTTCTTT. Encoded protein: CASSDYDNEAFF.